One and the same sample provided the 2 T cell receptor beta chains below, sequenced in a study of blood T cell repertoires in COVID-19. The data were produced by immunoSEQ multiplex PCR, yet TCRdb's version contains in-frame clones alone and is incomplete. The sample contains roughly 150,000 clones, 80% to 90% of which appear only once. Sequenced material: peripheral blood. The source of these receptors is a human donor in a cohort sampled during active COVID-19.

V gene TRBV6-2 or TRBV6-3 combines with J gene TRBJ2-6; D possibly corresponds to TRBD1 (6 bases). Germline V gene sequence: CDR1 MNHEY, CDR2 SVGEGT. The CDR3 totals 19 residues. V was trimmed by 0 bases and J by 0 bases, leaving 15 bases between them. The CDR3 spells CASSYSMGRGSSGANVLTF. The CDR3 bases are TGTGCCAGCAGTTACTCGATGGGCAGGGGTAGCTCTGGGGCCAACGTCCTGACTTTC.

The chain carries TRBV30 and TRBJ1-4; 9 bases line up with TRBD1. With 3 bases clipped from V and 7 bases from J, the junction kept 12 bases outside the gene matches. The CDR3 spans 16 residues. Germline V gene lookup returns CDR1 GTSNPN and CDR2 SVGIG (reference sequence). In nucleotides, the CDR3 is TGTGCCTGGAGGTCGGGTGTACAGGGGGCGGGTGAAAAACTGTTTTTT. This codes for CAWRSGVQGAGEKLFF.